These 20 T cell receptor beta chains share one sample of origin, sequenced in a study of cytomegalovirus exposure and HLA in healthy donors. Profiling relied on immunoSEQ multiplex PCR, and the TCRdb table lists in-frame clones only, not all of them. The sample gives some 120,000 clones, approximately 87% of which show up once; 2.1% is in the top ten. Specimen: PBMCs. These receptors originate from a woman in her twenties or thirties in good health and CMV-seronegative.

This clone occurred a few times. The J gene is TRBJ1-2, the V gene TRBV9, with 7 bases lining up with TRBD1. Germline trimming cut 4 bases from V and 6 bases from J; bases unmatched to any gene: 15. CDR3 size: 16 residues. Germline V gives CDR1 SGDLS, CDR2 YYNGEE. The CDR3 is CASSTHRRQGGNGYTF. The CDR3 bases are TGTGCCAGCAGCACACACCGGAGACAGGGAGGAAATGGCTACACCTTC.

The CDR3, as DNA: TGCGCCAGCAGCCAAGGGAATCGCGGCGGGGAGCTGTTTTTT. The encoded protein is CASSQGNRGGELFF. The genes are TRBV4-1 and TRBJ2-2; D is unclear. Trimming removed 1 base at V and 7 bases at J, with 10 bases between. The CDR3 has 14 residues. From germline, CDR1 is MGHRA and CDR2 YSYEKL.

The chain is built from TRBV5-8 and TRBJ2-2; possible D gene TRBD2, 6 bases. The V end lost 2 bases, the J end lost 4 bases, and 12 bases lay between the germline ends. Germline V gene data show CDR1 as SGHTS and CDR2 as YDEGEE. This CDR3 has 15 residues. The CDR3 protein is CASSFAGRGTGELFF. DNA for the CDR3: TGTGCCAGCAGCTTCGCCGGGCGGGGCACCGGGGAGCTGTTTTTT.

The chain is built from TRBV21-1 and TRBJ1-2; the table assigns TRBD1, which was not confirmed against the DNA. TRBV21-1 is deemed a pseudogene. This CDR3 spans 13 amino acids. The CDR3 spells CASSVRWDIGYTF. In DNA, the CDR3 is TGTGCCAGCAGCGTAAGGTGGGACATAGGCTACACCTTC.

The chain joins TRBV6-1 to TRBJ2-7; possible D gene TRBD2, 5 bases. The CDR3 has 14 residues. Trimming stripped 0 bases from V and 2 bases from J, with 8 bases between. The germline V gene has CDR1 MNHNS and CDR2 SASEGT. As DNA, the CDR3 is TGTGCCAGCAGTGAAGCAGGGAGTCCCTACGAGCAGTACTTC. It specifies CASSEAGSPYEQYF.

V gene TRBV29-1 combines with J gene TRBJ2-3; TRBD1 agrees at 7 bases. J gave up 2 bases and V 7 bases, and 21 bases lay outside the gene matches. Germline CDR1 reads SQVTM; CDR2 reads ANQGSEA. The CDR3 is 18 amino acids. The CDR3 bases are TGCAGCGGCGTTGACTGGGCGCCGGGACAGTCTACCACAGATACGCAGTATTTT. Protein: CSGVDWAPGQSTTDTQYF.

The J gene is TRBJ2-1, the V gene TRBV2; 10 positions agree with TRBD2. Germline values: CDR1 SNHLY, CDR2 FYNNEI. This CDR3 has 15 residues. Losses at the gene ends were 7 bases for V and 7 bases for J; bases not matched to a gene: 10. The CDR3 nucleotides are TGTGCCAGCAAACGGCTAGCGGGGGAAAGGAATGAGCAGTTCTTC. It translates to CASKRLAGERNEQFF.

V is TRBV4-3 and J is TRBJ1-4; TRBD1 agrees at 9 bases. The length of the CDR3 is 14 residues. Germline values: CDR1 LGHNA, CDR2 YSLEER. The V and J ends lost 4 bases and 7 bases, in that order; junction bases with no gene match: 4. CDR3 loop: CASSPGTGSEKLFF. The CDR3, as DNA: TGCGCCAGCAGCCCCGGGACAGGGAGTGAAAAACTGTTTTTT.

The genes are TRBV7-2 and TRBJ1-6, with 7 bases aligning to TRBD1. In germline, CDR1 is SGHTA, CDR2 FQGNSA. V shed 5 bases, J shed 0 bases, and the junction held 7 bases outside the gene matches. The length of the CDR3 is 17 residues. The CDR3 spells CASSLATGSSYNSPLHF. In DNA, the CDR3 is TGTGCCAGCAGCCTCGCGACAGGGAGCTCCTATAATTCACCCCTCCACTTT.

V is TRBV7-2 and J is TRBJ1-2; 7 bases match TRBD1. The ends lost 5 bases at V and 8 bases at J; junction bases unmatched: 5. Germline V gene lookup returns CDR1 SGHTA and CDR2 FQGNSA. The CDR3 covers 12 residues. CDR3 amino acids: CASSSYRGGYTF. In DNA, the CDR3 is TGTGCCAGCAGCAGCTACAGGGGCGGCTACACCTTC.

The chain uses TRBV11-3 and TRBJ2-2; 8 positions match TRBD1. This CDR3 has 15 residues. The ends lost 4 bases at V and 5 bases at J; junction bases unmatched: 6. CDR1 is SGHNT, CDR2 YENEEA, per germline. CDR3 nucleotides: TGTGCCAGCAGCTCGCAGGGGGCAGGGACCGGGGAGCTGTTTTTT. This sequence encodes CASSSQGAGTGELFF.

The chain links TRBV5-3 to TRBJ2-7; perhaps TRBD1 as D (6 bases). TRBV5-3 is labeled an ORF, and its function is uncertain. This CDR3 spans 15 amino acids. V lost 5 bases to trimming and J lost 1 base, with 16 bases between them. CDR3 DNA sequence: TGTGCCAGAAGTTGCGGTTGGGGGACATCCTACGAGCAGTACTTC. It encodes CARSCGWGTSYEQYF.

The CDR3 loop reads CASTRTLASYNEQFF. The CDR3 DNA sequence: TGTGCCAGTACCCGGACTTTAGCCTCCTACAATGAGCAGTTCTTC. J is TRBJ2-1 and V is TRBV19; D is perhaps TRBD2 (5 bases). There are 15 residues in the CDR3. V was shortened by 7 bases and J by 0 bases, with 13 bases between the two germline ends. Germline values: CDR1 LNHDA, CDR2 SQIVND (reference sequence).

This clone appeared a few times. The rearrangement uses TRBV7-9 and TRBJ1-6; perhaps TRBD1 as D (6 bases). Germline loops: CDR1 SEHNR, CDR2 FQNEAQ (reference sequence). V dropped 5 bases and J dropped 7 bases, with 15 bases sitting between them. The CDR3 spans 15 residues. CDR3 in DNA: TGTGCCAGCAGCCTGCAGGACAGTCGGAATTCACCCCTCCACTTT. It translates to CASSLQDSRNSPLHF.

The CDR3 DNA reads as TGTGCCAGCAGCTTAGTCGCCCGCCGGGACAGGGGGCGCGATGAGCAGTTCTTC. This encodes CASSLVARRDRGRDEQFF. The chain employs TRBV7-2 and TRBJ2-1, with 12 positions matching TRBD1. Germline CDR1 and CDR2: SGHTA and FQGNSA. The CDR3 is made up of 18 amino acids. V gave up 1 base and J gave up 8 bases; unmatched junction bases: 12.

The V and J genes are TRBV11-2 and TRBJ1-4, with TRBD1 matching 9 bases. The CDR3 is 14 amino acids. Trimming cost V 6 bases and J 4 bases; bases outside gene matches: 3. Per the germline V gene, CDR1 is SGHAT and CDR2 is FQNNGV. Here the CDR3 DNA reads TGTGCCAGCAGACAGACAGGGGGTAATGAAAAACTGTTTTTT. Its translation is CASRQTGGNEKLFF. Based on the CDR3 plus reference TRBV11-2 and TRBJ1-4, the full variable domain is EAGVAQSPRYKIIEKRQSVAFWCNPISGHATLYWYQQILGQGPKLLIQFQNNGVVDDSQLPKDRFSAERLKGVDSTLKIQPAKLEDSAVYLCASRQTGGNEKLFFGSGTQLSVL.

The chain employs TRBV7-2 and TRBJ1-4, with TRBD1 matching over 7 bases. Germline V CDR1 and CDR2: SGHTA, FQGNSA. The CDR3 is 15 residues long. The J segment lost 5 bases and the V segment lost 3 bases, leaving 6 bases of the junction unmatched. The CDR3 here is CASSLTGSQNEKLFF. CDR3 sequence (DNA): TGTGCCAGCAGCTTGACAGGGTCCCAAAATGAAAAACTGTTTTTT.

V is TRBV19 and J is TRBJ1-2; the match to TRBD1 covers 9 bases. The germline gives CDR1 LNHDA, CDR2 SQIVND (reference sequence). The CDR3 is made up of 17 amino acids. V lost 4 bases to trimming and J lost 5 bases; unmatched junction nucleotides: 14. CDR3 loop: CASSTPLRDRVWYGYTF. The CDR3 nucleotides are TGTGCCAGTAGTACTCCGTTACGGGACAGGGTTTGGTATGGCTACACCTTC.

The chain has TRBV5-4 and TRBJ1-2, with TRBD1 identical over 9 bases. V lost 0 bases, J lost 4 bases, and 4 bases stayed unmatched. Germline assignment: CDR1 SGHNT and CDR2 YYREEE (reference sequence). This CDR3 is built from 15 residues. The CDR3 DNA reads as TGTGCCAGCAGCTTGGGGAAACAGGGGGCCTATGGCTACACCTTC. Residues: CASSLGKQGAYGYTF.

The chain joins TRBV29-1 to TRBJ2-5; D might be TRBD2 (5 bases). Germline CDR1 reads SQVTM; CDR2 reads ANQGSEA. V was trimmed by 4 bases and J by 1 base, leaving 10 bases between them. CDR3 length equals 13 residues. The CDR3 protein is CSVGLRVQETQYF. CDR3 DNA sequence: TGCAGCGTTGGTTTGCGGGTCCAAGAGACCCAGTACTTC.